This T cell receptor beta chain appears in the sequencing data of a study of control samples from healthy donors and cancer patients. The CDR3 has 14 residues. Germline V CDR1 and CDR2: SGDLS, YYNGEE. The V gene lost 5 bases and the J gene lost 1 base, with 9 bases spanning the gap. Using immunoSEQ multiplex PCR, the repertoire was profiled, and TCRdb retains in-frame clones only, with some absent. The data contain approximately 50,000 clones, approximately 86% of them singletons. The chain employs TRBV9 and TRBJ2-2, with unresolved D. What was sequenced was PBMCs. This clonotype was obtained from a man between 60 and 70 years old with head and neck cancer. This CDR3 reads CASSGLQNTGELFF. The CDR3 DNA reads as TGTGCCAGCAGTGGATTACAGAACACCGGGGAGCTGTTTTTT.